A selection of T cell receptor beta chains follows, all from one sample in a study of blood T cells in healthy people across ages. TCRdb called the 5' RACE reads again in MiXCR, with one record for every CDR3 protein. This sample yields fewer than 1,000,000 distinct CDR3 sequences, of which about half are seen a single time; less than 20% belongs to the top ten. The sequencing sample was made of blood. The receptors originated from a man aged 80 or over in good health. Each CDR3 is given with its conserved first and last residue. D genes are given only for firm matches. The size of a clone is reported for some rows only, either as once, few or many, or as a class for expanded clones.

TRBV12-3/TRBV12-4	TRBJ1-4	15	many	.	CASSLILQGHEKLFF	TGTGCCAGCAGTTTAATTCTTCAAGGGCATGAAAAACTGTTTTTT
TRBV14	TRBJ2-1	15	.	.	CASSRPGSYKNEQFF	TGTGCCAGCAGCCGACCGGGATCCTACAAGAATGAGCAGTTCTTC
TRBV28	TRBJ1-6	15	.	.	CASRRDNSYNSPLHF	TGTGCCAGCAGGCGGGACAACTCCTATAATTCACCCCTCCACTTT
TRBV20-1	TRBJ2-1	14	.	.	CSARRRADTQEQFF	TGCAGTGCTAGACGTCGAGCGGATACCCAAGAGCAGTTCTTC
TRBV9	TRBJ2-7	12	.	.	CASSVAGNEQYF	TGTGCCAGCAGCGTAGCTGGCAATGAGCAGTACTTC
TRBV20-1	TRBJ2-1	12	many	.	CSASAYNNEQFF	TGCAGTGCTTCGGCTTACAACAATGAGCAGTTCTTC
TRBV10-3	TRBJ2-3	15	once	TRBD2	CAISATSGRTDTQYF	TGTGCCATCAGTGCAACTAGCGGCCGCACAGATACGCAGTATTTT
TRBV7-9	TRBJ1-1	15	.	.	CASTRDGSMNTEAFF	TGTGCCAGCACCCGGGACGGGAGCATGAACACTGAAGCTTTCTTT
TRBV29-1	TRBJ1-1	10	once	.	CSVGDSEAFF	TGCAGCGTTGGTGACAGTGAAGCTTTCTTT
TRBV20-1	TRBJ1-5	12	few	.	CSAQRVGQPQHF	TGCAGTGCTCAGAGGGTGGGTCAGCCCCAGCATTTT
TRBV4-1	TRBJ2-7	16	.	TRBD1	CASSQEGTGRSYEQYF	TGCGCCAGCAGCCAAGAGGGGACAGGTCGTTCCTACGAGCAGTACTTC
TRBV28	TRBJ2-7	13	few	.	CASTGTGLYEQYF	TGTGCCAGCACCGGAACAGGTCTCTACGAGCAGTACTTC
TRBV28	TRBJ2-2	17	.	.	CASSFRGFNSNTGELFF	TGTGCCAGCAGTTTTCGGGGCTTCAACTCGAACACCGGGGAGCTGTTTTTT
TRBV15	TRBJ1-1	16	.	.	CATSREVQGSRTEAFF	TGTGCCACCAGCAGAGAGGTCCAAGGAAGTCGGACTGAAGCTTTCTTT
TRBV7-9	TRBJ2-1	14	.	TRBD1	CASSAGTGNNDQFF	TGTGCCAGCAGCGCAGGGACAGGAAACAATGACCAGTTCTTC
TRBV20-1	TRBJ2-5	15	few	.	CSARDEAAGYNEQYF	TGCAGTGCTAGAGATGAAGCGGCCGGGTACAATGAGCAGTACTTC
TRBV29-1	TRBJ2-1	15	.	.	CSVDLGLAVNNEQFF	TGCAGCGTTGATTTGGGACTGGCGGTCAACAATGAGCAGTTCTTC
TRBV5-1	TRBJ2-5	14	.	.	CAGSLAWAQETQYF	TGCGCCGGCAGCTTGGCGTGGGCCCAAGAGACCCAGTACTTC
TRBV7-2	TRBJ2-3	18	.	.	CASSLGFGGGASTDTQYF	TGTGCCAGCAGCTTAGGTTTCGGAGGGGGAGCTAGCACAGATACGCAGTATTTT
TRBV6-5	TRBJ2-5	14	few	.	CASSTKTVQETQYF	TGTGCCAGCAGCACAAAGACGGTTCAAGAGACCCAGTACTTC
TRBV5-1	TRBJ2-3	14	once	.	CASSLEGSSDTQYF	TGCGCCAGCAGCTTGGAGGGGAGTTCAGATACGCAGTATTTT
TRBV11-2	TRBJ2-3	15	.	TRBD1	CASSFRGRRTDTQYF	TGTGCCAGCAGCTTCAGGGGGCGCCGCACAGATACGCAGTATTTT
TRBV6-2/TRBV6-3	TRBJ2-2	15	.	.	CASSYSQTATGELFF	TGTGCCAGCAGTTACTCTCAGACGGCCACCGGGGAGCTGTTTTTT
TRBV15	TRBJ2-1	14	.	.	CATSIRRGGGEQFF	TGTGCCACCAGCATCAGACGTGGCGGAGGTGAGCAGTTCTTC
TRBV11-3	TRBJ2-7	15	.	TRBD2	CASSPRAGGYNEQYF	TGTGCCAGCAGCCCCAGAGCGGGAGGTTACAATGAGCAGTACTTC
TRBV7-9	TRBJ1-1	19	.	.	CASSPSAGGEWTLNTEAFF	TGTGCCAGCAGCCCCTCCGCTGGAGGTGAATGGACATTGAACACTGAAGCTTTCTTT
TRBV27	TRBJ1-6	16	once	TRBD1	CASSSRDRGMGSPLHF	TGTGCCAGCAGTTCCCGGGACAGGGGTATGGGATCACCCCTCCACTTT
TRBV7-2	TRBJ2-1	19	few	.	CASSLRGVGTSESRNEQFF	TGTGCCAGCAGCTTAAGGGGGGTTGGGACATCGGAGAGTCGGAATGAGCAGTTCTTC
TRBV6-2/TRBV6-3	TRBJ2-5	16	.	.	CASSYRHGSRQETQYF	TGTGCCAGCAGTTACCGTCATGGGAGCCGACAAGAGACCCAGTACTTC
TRBV7-2	TRBJ1-3	16	.	.	CASSLKGASSGNTIYF	TGTGCCAGCAGCTTAAAGGGTGCGAGCTCTGGAAACACCATATATTTT
TRBV6-5	TRBJ2-3	15	.	TRBD1	CASSYGDRSTDTQYF	TGTGCCAGCAGTTACGGGGACAGGAGCACAGATACGCAGTATTTT
TRBV5-4	TRBJ2-3	15	.	TRBD2	CASSPGLAGVSTQYF	TGTGCCAGCAGCCCGGGACTAGCGGGAGTTTCTACGCAGTATTTT
TRBV7-9	TRBJ2-1	14	.	TRBD1	CASSSWTGGDEQFF	TGTGCCAGCAGCTCCTGGACAGGGGGCGATGAGCAGTTCTTC
TRBV5-1	TRBJ2-5	16	few	TRBD1	CASSVNRGQYQETQYF	TGCGCCAGCAGCGTCAACAGGGGCCAGTACCAAGAGACCCAGTACTTC
TRBV27	TRBJ2-1	17	.	.	CASTPSPRTHFYNEQFF	TGTGCCAGCACCCCTTCCCCCCGGACCCACTTTTACAATGAGCAGTTCTTC
TRBV6-4	TRBJ2-1	14	.	TRBD1	CASSEGTGGDEQFF	TGTGCCAGCAGTGAAGGGACAGGGGGGGATGAGCAGTTCTTC
TRBV7-3	TRBJ2-3	16	.	.	CASSLGTQFEGDTQYF	TGTGCCAGCAGCTTGGGGACGCAATTCGAAGGGGATACGCAGTATTTT
TRBV29-1	TRBJ2-1	12	.	TRBD2	CSVATSGSRRFF	TGCAGCGTTGCGACTAGCGGGAGTCGTAGGTTCTTC
TRBV10-3	TRBJ2-1	11	few	.	CAASGEGGQFF	TGTGCCGCAAGCGGAGAGGGTGGGCAGTTCTTC
TRBV12-3/TRBV12-4	TRBJ2-3	18	.	TRBD2	CASSFTVGAGGSTDTQYF	TGTGCCAGCAGTTTCACGGTAGGAGCGGGAGGGAGCACAGATACGCAGTATTTT
TRBV25-1	TRBJ2-1	15	once	TRBD2	CASSVGTSFSNEQFF	TGTGCCAGCAGTGTCGGGACTAGCTTCTCCAATGAGCAGTTCTTC
TRBV12-3/TRBV12-4	TRBJ2-1	14	few	.	CASSGTSLHNEQFF	TGTGCCAGCTCCGGGACCTCTCTCCACAATGAGCAGTTCTTC
TRBV25-1	TRBJ1-2	13	.	.	CASRGILNYGYTF	TGTGCCAGCCGCGGAATCCTCAACTATGGCTACACCTTC
TRBV15	TRBJ2-3	18	many	TRBD2	CATSRDPTSPLLTDTQYF	TGTGCCACCAGCAGAGACCCGACTAGCCCTCTACTCACAGATACGCAGTATTTT
TRBV3-1	TRBJ1-6	13	few	.	CASTPGLASPLHF	TGTGCCAGCACCCCGGGTTTGGCTTCACCCCTCCACTTT
TRBV28	TRBJ1-6	13	.	.	CASSYSRNSPLHF	TGTGCCAGCAGTTACAGTAGAAATTCACCCCTCCACTTT
TRBV27	TRBJ2-1	11	few	.	CASSLRGRQFF	TGTGCCAGCAGCCTAAGGGGCCGCCAGTTCTTC
TRBV14	TRBJ2-7	13	.	.	CASSQDRTYEQYF	TGTGCCAGCAGCCAGGACAGAACCTACGAGCAGTACTTC
TRBV6-2/TRBV6-3	TRBJ2-7	15	.	.	CASSRDGGRYDEQYF	TGTGCCAGCAGTAGGGACGGAGGAAGGTATGACGAGCAGTACTTC
TRBV7-7	TRBJ2-2	13	.	.	CASSQLQGGELFF	TGTGCTAGCAGCCAATTACAGGGTGGGGAGCTGTTTTTT
TRBV9	TRBJ2-3	16	.	.	CASSVGGIASTDTQYF	TGTGCCAGCAGCGTAGGTGGGATTGCAAGCACAGATACGCAGTATTTT
TRBV29-1	TRBJ1-2	11	few	.	CSVSVDYGYTF	TGCAGCGTCTCAGTTGACTATGGCTACACCTTC
TRBV3-1	TRBJ2-4	15	.	TRBD2	CASSQAAGGRSSQYF	TGTGCCAGCAGCCAAGCAGCGGGAGGTCGATCGAGTCAGTACTTC
TRBV7-2	TRBJ1-5	16	.	TRBD1	CASSLTGGQGNQPQHF	TGTGCCAGCAGTCTAACGGGGGGACAGGGGAATCAGCCCCAGCATTTT